This TCR beta chain was sequenced during a study of human T cells and chemical hapten exposure. The CDR3 loop spans 14 amino acids. With 5 bases clipped from V and 0 bases from J, the junction kept 7 bases outside the gene matches. Germline CDR1 reads SQVTM; CDR2 reads ANQGSEA. Time point: patch test 2, 6 weeks after DPC sensitization. The treatment was: therapeutic diphenylcyclopropenone sensitization with weekly scalp DPC. Using its own MiXCR run on the RACE reads, TCRdb lists one record per CDR3 protein. The sample records approximately 92,000 distinct CDR3 sequences, more than 9.5% being singletons. Only a few counts were recorded for this clonotype.

This sequence joins TRBV29-1 and TRBJ2-7; 7 nucleotides line up with TRBD2. The clonotype originates from a woman aged 40 to 55 with alopecia areata. Some clones in this sample may be carry-over from other donors' samples. The sequenced sample was whole blood, obtained in connection with sensitization to the hapten diphenylcyclopropenone (DPC). DNA of the CDR3: TGCAGCGTTATTGGGACTACGAGCTCCTACGAGCAGTACTTC. Translated: CSVIGTTSSYEQYF.